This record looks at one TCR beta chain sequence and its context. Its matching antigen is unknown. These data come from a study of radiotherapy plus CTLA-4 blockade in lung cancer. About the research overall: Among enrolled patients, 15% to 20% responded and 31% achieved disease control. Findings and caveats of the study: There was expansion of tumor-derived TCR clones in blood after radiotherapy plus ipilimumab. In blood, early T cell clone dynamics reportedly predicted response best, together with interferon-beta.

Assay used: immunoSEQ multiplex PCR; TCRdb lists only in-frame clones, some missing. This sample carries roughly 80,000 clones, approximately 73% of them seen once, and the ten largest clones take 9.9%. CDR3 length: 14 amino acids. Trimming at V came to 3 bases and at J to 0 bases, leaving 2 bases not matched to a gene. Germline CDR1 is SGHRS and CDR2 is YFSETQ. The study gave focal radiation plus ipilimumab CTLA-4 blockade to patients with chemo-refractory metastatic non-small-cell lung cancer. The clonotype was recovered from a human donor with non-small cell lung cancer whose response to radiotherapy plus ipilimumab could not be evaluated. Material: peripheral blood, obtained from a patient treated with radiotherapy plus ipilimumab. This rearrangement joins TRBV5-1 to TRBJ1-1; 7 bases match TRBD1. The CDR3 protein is CASSWDSLNTEAFF. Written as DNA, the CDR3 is TGCGCCAGCAGCTGGGACAGTCTGAACACTGAAGCTTTCTTT.